The 25 T cell receptor beta chains given below trace back to one sample, sequenced in a study of blood T cell repertoires in COVID-19. Generated by immunoSEQ multiplex PCR, the TCRdb table keeps only in-frame clones and is missing some. Among around 500,000 clones listed, around 85% were seen once. The sequencing sample was made of peripheral blood. The receptors come from a human donor in a cohort sampled during active COVID-19.

This clone was detected once. The genes are TRBV5-6 and TRBJ2-2; tentatively, D is TRBD1 (5 bases). CDR1 SGHDT and CDR2 YYEEEE come from the germline V gene. V was clipped by 4 bases and J by 2 bases, with 15 bases between them. The CDR3 length is 16 residues. DNA for the CDR3: TGTGCCAGCAGCAACCAGGCAGGGCGCAACACCGGGGAGCTGTTTTTT. Protein sequence: CASSNQAGRNTGELFF.

V usage is TRBV7-9 and J usage is TRBJ1-5; D call uncertain. Germline V lookup: CDR1 SEHNR, CDR2 FQNEAQ (reference sequence). V dropped 6 bases and J dropped 3 bases, with 15 bases sitting between them. The CDR3 length is 15 residues. The CDR3 nucleotides read TGTGCCAGCAGAGGAGGAGCGGGATACAATCAGCCCCAGCATTTT. Protein sequence: CASRGGAGYNQPQHF.

The chain joins TRBV7-9 to TRBJ1-1; D perhaps matches TRBD1 (5 bases). V lost 5 bases and J 4 bases, leaving 11 bases between the germline ends. This CDR3 has 13 residues. Germline CDR1 is SEHNR and CDR2 is FQNEAQ (reference sequence). Here the CDR3 DNA reads TGTGCCAGCAGCCCCGGCGGGACCACTGAAGCTTTCTTT. Amino acid sequence: CASSPGGTTEAFF. Together with reference TRBV7-9 and TRBJ1-1, the CDR3 gives the full variable domain: DTGVSQNPRHKITKRGQNVTFRCDPISEHNRLYWYRQTLGQGPEFLTYFQNEAQLEKSRLLSDRFSAERPKGSFSTLEIQRTEQGDSAMYLCASSPGGTTEAFFGQGTRLTVV.

This clone was seen a handful of times. Other DNA sequences in the sample encode the same CDR3. The V and J genes are TRBV19 and TRBJ2-3; D possibly corresponds to TRBD2 (6 bases). The V end was cut by 3 bases, the J end by 2 bases, with 12 bases between. The germline V gene encodes CDR1 LNHDA and CDR2 SQIVND (reference sequence). The CDR3 spans 15 residues. Here the CDR3 DNA reads TGTGCCAGTAGTATCGGGCGGGGTCACACAGATACGCAGTATTTT. Amino acid sequence: CASSIGRGHTDTQYF.

The chain recombines TRBV2 with TRBJ1-5, with D possibly TRBD1 on 5 matching bases. CDR1 is SNHLY and CDR2 is FYNNEI in the germline V gene. The CDR3 runs 15 residues. The V end was cut by 3 bases, the J end by 2 bases, with 11 bases between. The CDR3 sequence: CASSDWGAGNQPQHF. The CDR3 nucleotides are TGTGCCAGCAGTGATTGGGGCGCCGGCAATCAGCCCCAGCATTTT.

CDR3 protein: CASSQDGLGALNYGYTF. CDR3 sequence (DNA): TGCGCCAGCAGCCAAGATGGTTTGGGGGCCTTAAACTATGGCTACACCTTC. The chain recombines TRBV4-1 with TRBJ1-2, with a possible D match to TRBD1 (6 bases). V lost 0 bases and J 2 bases, leaving 16 bases between the germline ends. The CDR3 contains 17 residues. Germline V gives CDR1 MGHRA, CDR2 YSYEKL.

CDR3 in DNA: TGTGCCAGCAGTGAATTCGAGGTAGCGGGAGTGTTCCCCTACAATGAGCAGTTCTTC. Amino acid sequence: CASSEFEVAGVFPYNEQFF. The genes are TRBV6-1 and TRBJ2-1; TRBD2 aligns across 9 bases. V was pared by 2 bases and J by 2 bases, with 13 bases of the junction left unmatched. Germline lookup yields CDR1 MNHNS and CDR2 SASEGT. The CDR3 extends over 19 amino acids.

CDR3 DNA sequence: TGTGCCAGCAGTGAATGGACAGGCTTGGGGTCTGGGGCCAACGTCCTGACTTTC. It yields the protein CASSEWTGLGSGANVLTF. This sequence joins TRBV25-1 and TRBJ2-6; 7 bases match TRBD1. V dropped 1 base and J dropped 1; count of bases not matched to a gene: 7. CDR1 is MGHDK, CDR2 SYGVNS, per germline. This CDR3 region has 18 residues.

The rearrangement uses TRBV6-6 and TRBJ2-3; perhaps TRBD2 as D (6 bases). The CDR3 contains 15 residues. Trimming took off 4 bases at V and 4 bases at J, with 15 bases between the two ends. CDR1 and CDR2 (germline): MNHNY, SVGAGI (reference sequence). CDR3 DNA sequence: TGTGCCAGCAGTTGGGAAGCGGGTGGGTCAGATACGCAGTATTTT. Protein: CASSWEAGGSDTQYF.

In its sample, this clone was seen a few times. This chain connects TRBV19 to TRBJ1-5; D might be TRBD1 (5 bases). Germline V gene sequence: CDR1 LNHDA, CDR2 SQIVND (reference sequence). CDR3 length equals 15 residues. V gave up 6 bases and J gave up 3 bases, with 15 bases separating them. The CDR3 nucleotides are TGTGCCAGTAGAGAACAGGACACCTTCAATCAGCCCCAGCATTTT. It translates to CASREQDTFNQPQHF.

This clone was recorded only once. This chain joins TRBV4-2 and TRBJ1-5; D gene uncertain. CDR3 size: 16 residues. V was cut by 0 bases and J by 4 bases, with 13 bases left in between. Looked up from germline, CDR1 is LGHNA and CDR2 is YNFKEQ. For the CDR3, the DNA is TGTGCCAGCAGCCAAGATATATCTTCGGGAAATCAGCCCCAGCATTTT. Protein product: CASSQDISSGNQPQHF.

The chain links TRBV19 to TRBJ1-6; 10 bases match TRBD1. There are 15 residues in the CDR3. Germline CDR1 and CDR2: LNHDA and SQIVND (reference sequence). Trimming cost V 6 bases and J 5 bases; bases outside gene matches: 4. The CDR3 loop is CASRPGTGDNSPLHF. CDR3 DNA: TGTGCCAGTAGGCCCGGGACAGGGGATAATTCACCCCTCCACTTT.

CDR3: CASRGGLTGELFF. The CDR3 nucleotides read TGTGCCAGCAGAGGGGGCCTCACCGGGGAGCTGTTTTTT. The genes are TRBV5-4 and TRBJ2-2; TRBD1 aligns across 7 bases. J was trimmed by 4 bases and V by 5 bases; bases with no gene match: 2. Germline CDR1 SGHNT, CDR2 YYREEE (reference sequence). The CDR3 totals 13 residues.

The V and J genes are TRBV7-2 and TRBJ1-6; no firm D call. V shed 3 bases and J shed 6 bases, with 9 bases lying between them. Germline V gene data show CDR1 as SGHTA and CDR2 as FQGNSA. The CDR3 is 14 amino acids. CDR3 region: CASSLENPNSPLHF. CDR3 sequence (DNA): TGTGCCAGCAGCTTGGAGAACCCTAATTCACCCCTCCACTTT.

The table lists this clone with a count of one. The chain couples TRBV5-1 to TRBJ1-1; weak D call: TRBD1 (5 bases). V was pared by 4 bases and J by 5 bases, with 12 bases between. Germline CDR1 is SGHRS and CDR2 is YFSETQ. The CDR3 runs 13 residues. CDR3 coding DNA: TGCGCCAGCAGCCGGCAGACAGCGACTGAAGCTTTCTTT. It translates to CASSRQTATEAFF.

The chain has TRBV19 and TRBJ2-2; 7 positions agree with TRBD1. In germline, CDR1 is LNHDA, CDR2 SQIVND (reference sequence). The CDR3 has 14 amino acids. V shed 4 bases and J 3 bases; nucleotides not matched to a gene: 2. The DNA for the CDR3 is TGTGCCAGTAGTACAGGGGGAGACACCGGGGAGCTGTTTTTT. It translates to CASSTGGDTGELFF.

The chain employs TRBV5-8 and TRBJ2-7; 11 nucleotides match TRBD2. V lost 2 bases to trimming and J lost 0 bases; unmatched junction nucleotides: 1. This CDR3 comprises 15 residues. The V gene's germline CDR1 is SGHTS and CDR2 YDEGEE. The CDR3, as DNA: TGTGCCAGCAGCTTCGGACTAGCGGGCTCCTACGAGCAGTACTTC. This gives the protein CASSFGLAGSYEQYF.

The V and J genes are TRBV18 and TRBJ2-3; D is ambiguous. CDR1 KGHSH and CDR2 LQKENI come from the germline V gene. This CDR3 spans 15 amino acids. Trimming stripped 3 bases from V and 4 bases from J, with 14 bases between. The CDR3 region is CASSPNYTPADTQYF. The CDR3 DNA is TGTGCCAGCTCACCTAACTACACCCCGGCAGATACGCAGTATTTT.

This clone was counted only a few times. The CDR3 spells CASSRGQGGGQPQHF. In DNA, the CDR3 is TGTGCCAGCAGCCGCGGACAGGGGGGCGGTCAGCCCCAGCATTTT. The rearrangement uses TRBV7-8 and TRBJ1-5; 10 bases align to TRBD1. J lost 6 bases, V lost 5 bases, and 7 bases had no gene match. CDR3 length equals 15 residues. Germline V CDR1 and CDR2: SGHVS, FQNEAQ.

This clone was detected only a few times. This sequence joins TRBV6-5 and TRBJ2-7; 16 nucleotides agree with TRBD2. The CDR3 runs to 15 residues. J lost 6 bases, V lost 4 bases, and 3 bases had no gene match. CDR1 and CDR2 from the germline V gene are MNHEY and SVGAGI. DNA of the CDR3: TGTGCCAGCAGTTGGGGACTAGCGGGAGGGGGCGAGCAGTACTTC. Translating it yields CASSWGLAGGGEQYF.

The V call is TRBV11-2, the J call TRBJ2-5; maybe TRBD1 (6 bases). Trimming left V 4 bases short and J 0 bases short, with 12 bases between. Per the germline V gene, CDR1 is SGHAT and CDR2 is FQNNGV. The CDR3 consists of 15 residues. The CDR3 loop reads CASSYHRAYQETQYF. CDR3 DNA: TGTGCCAGCAGCTACCACAGGGCGTACCAAGAGACCCAGTACTTC.

This rearrangement joins TRBV19 to TRBJ2-7, with D tentatively TRBD1 (5 bases). With 5 bases removed from V and 1 base from J, the gap between germline ends came to 21 bases. The CDR3 extends over 17 amino acids. CDR1 is LNHDA and CDR2 is SQIVND in the germline V gene (reference sequence). CDR3 sequence: CASSLGIKGYISYEQYF. In DNA, the CDR3 is TGTGCCAGTAGTCTCGGTATAAAGGGGTACATATCCTACGAGCAGTACTTC.

CDR3 in DNA: TGTGCCAGCAGCGTAGATCAAAGCGGGAGGGCCGGCGGGGAGCTGTTTTTT. Translated, it gives CASSVDQSGRAGGELFF. The V call is TRBV9, the J call TRBJ2-2; 10 bases map to TRBD2. This CDR3 has 17 residues. Germline-derived CDR1 and CDR2 are SGDLS and YYNGEE. J gave up 7 bases and V 0 bases, and 9 bases lay outside the gene matches.

This sequence joins TRBV5-1 and TRBJ1-2; TRBD1 agrees at 10 bases. J was trimmed by 5 bases and V by 2 bases; bases with no gene match: 6. The germline CDR1 and CDR2 sequences are SGHRS and YFSETQ. The CDR3 is 15 residues long. The CDR3 DNA reads as TGCGCCAGCAGCTTCCGACAGGGGGCATTTTATGGCTACACCTTC. It specifies CASSFRQGAFYGYTF.

The chain combines TRBV15 with TRBJ2-3; D possibly corresponds to TRBD1 (5 bases). Germline CDR1 and CDR2: LNHNV and YYDKDF (reference sequence). V was cut by 0 bases and J by 4 bases, with 14 bases left in between. The CDR3 spans 16 residues. Here the CDR3 DNA reads TGTGCCACCAGCAGAGATCGCCAGGGAACTTCAGATACGCAGTATTTT. Encoded protein: CATSRDRQGTSDTQYF.